A single T cell receptor beta chain is shown here with its context. Its specificity is not known. The source of the sample is a study of a mutant IDH1 vaccine in newly diagnosed glioma. Time point defined: week 35, safety follow-up. Every vaccine dose comprised 300 ug of mutant IDH1 20-mer peptide plus topical imiquimod. Only in-frame clones appear in the TCRdb table, and some are missing; sequencing was by immunoSEQ multiplex PCR. Found here are about 42,000 clones, 83% of them singletons; the top ten hold approximately 4.8%. Trimming stripped 0 bases from V and 4 bases from J, with 14 bases between. The germline CDR1 and CDR2 sequences are SGDLS and YYNGEE. The CDR3 is 15 residues long.

The sample consisted of PBMCs, taken from a glioma patient whose treatment included an IDH1 peptide vaccine. The V and J genes are TRBV9 and TRBJ2-7; D gene ambiguous. This clonotype was obtained from a woman between 45 and 60 years old with glioma. CDR3 loop: CASSVGPPELYEQYF. DNA for the CDR3: TGTGCCAGCAGCGTAGGTCCCCCTGAGCTATACGAGCAGTACTTC.